The source of this T cell receptor beta chain is a study of radiotherapy plus CTLA-4 blockade in lung cancer. Enrolled patients, whose metastatic non-small-cell lung cancer was chemo-refractory, received focal radiation plus CTLA-4 blockade with ipilimumab. The protocol was immunoSEQ multiplex PCR, while the TCRdb copy is restricted to in-frame clones and leaves out a portion. Here the sample spans 95,000 to 150,000 clones, around 90% being singletons. Trimming removed 6 bases from V and 5 bases from J, with 19 bases in between. CDR3 size: 15 residues. CDR1 is LNHDA, CDR2 SQIVND, per germline (reference sequence).

Sequencing used peripheral blood, obtained from a patient treated with radiotherapy plus ipilimumab. The chain is built from TRBV19 and TRBJ1-2; TRBD1 is a possible D gene (5 bases). This clonotype was sampled from a human donor with non-small cell lung cancer that progressed on radiotherapy plus ipilimumab. The CDR3: CASRPDTAGPYGYTF. The CDR3 DNA reads as TGTGCCAGTAGACCCGATACGGCGGGGCCTTATGGCTACACCTTC.